A single sample is the source of the 13 T cell receptor beta chains below, sequenced in a study of blood T cell repertoires in COVID-19. Profiling relied on immunoSEQ multiplex PCR, and the TCRdb table lists in-frame clones only, not all of them. The table has about 54,000 clones, 80% to 90% seen once; the top ten hold approximately 3.7%. Source material: peripheral blood. The receptors here all came from a human donor in a cohort sampled during active COVID-19.

This clone came up a few times. The chain links TRBV7-9 to TRBJ1-2, with no clear D. Germline-derived CDR1 and CDR2 are SEHNR and FQNEAQ (reference sequence). This CDR3 region has 15 residues. The V and J ends lost 6 bases and 0 bases respectively, with 14 bases between them. CDR3 coding DNA: TGTGCCAGCAGTTCTTTTTCCGGGACTAACTATGGCTACACCTTC. Translated, it gives CASSSFSGTNYGYTF.

The chain combines TRBV7-9 with TRBJ1-1; possible D gene TRBD1, 5 bases. V lost 1 base and J 7 bases, leaving 13 bases between the germline ends. CDR3 length: 14 residues. Germline CDR1 and CDR2: SEHNR and FQNEAQ (reference sequence). For the CDR3, the DNA is TGTGCCAGCAGCTTAGTTATGGACACGAGTGAAGCTTTCTTT. Translated, it gives CASSLVMDTSEAFF.

This clone has just a few counts. The chain employs TRBV2 and TRBJ1-2; no clear D. This CDR3 has 11 amino acids. V lost 5 bases to trimming and J lost 8 bases, with 9 bases between them. Germline CDR1 and CDR2: SNHLY and FYNNEI. In nucleotides, the CDR3 is TGTGCCAGCAGTCCCTATAAGGGCTACACCTTC. Its protein is CASSPYKGYTF.

The sample holds a few counts of this clone. The V call is TRBV18, the J call TRBJ1-5; TRBD1 agrees at 7 bases. After removal of 6 bases from V and 7 bases from J, the junction contained 15 bases not matched to a gene. The germline V gene encodes CDR1 KGHSH and CDR2 LQKENI. The CDR3 extends over 16 amino acids. Here the CDR3 reads CASSPDTGAFGQPQHF. The DNA of the CDR3 is TGTGCCAGCTCGCCGGACACAGGGGCTTTCGGACAGCCCCAGCATTTT. Full variable domain (missing parts from reference TRBV18 and TRBJ1-5): NAGVMQNPRHLVRRRGQEARLRCSPMKGHSHVYWYRQLPEEGLKFMVYLQKENIIDESGMPKERFSAEFPKEGPSILRIQQVVRGDSAAYFCASSPDTGAFGQPQHFGDGTRLSIL.

This chain links TRBV11-1 with TRBJ2-1; 13 bases agree with TRBD2. Germline CDR1 is SGHAT and CDR2 is FQDESV (reference sequence). The CDR3 has 15 residues. With 5 bases clipped from V and 10 bases from J, the junction kept 8 bases outside the gene matches. The CDR3 is CASSGRTSGSGEQFF. The CDR3 DNA reads TGTGCCAGCAGCGGCCGGACTAGCGGGAGTGGAGAGCAGTTCTTC.

The chain joins TRBV12-3 or TRBV12-4 to TRBJ1-5; 7 nucleotides align to TRBD1. The CDR3 is made up of 13 amino acids. V shed 5 bases, J shed 7 bases, and the junction held 5 bases outside the gene matches. The CDR3 DNA follows: TGTGCCAGCAGTCCCATAGGGGGCCAGCCCCAGCATTTT. Protein: CASSPIGGQPQHF.

With regard to this clone: A junction end diverges from the germline sequence, so it may reflect a read error. This chain uses TRBV27 with TRBJ2-7, with 7 bases aligning to TRBD1. CDR1 is MNHEY and CDR2 is SMNVEV in the germline V gene (reference sequence). This CDR3 comprises 15 residues. The CDR3 reads CASSLSPTGFSEQYF. Here the CDR3 DNA reads TGTGCCAGCAGTCTATCCCCGACAGGGTTTTCCGAGCAGTACTTC.

V and J are TRBV6-6 and TRBJ2-7, with D possibly TRBD1 on 6 matching bases. This CDR3 has 14 amino acids. Germline V gene lookup returns CDR1 MNHNY and CDR2 SVGAGI (reference sequence). Trimming pared 7 bases from V and 2 bases from J, leaving 15 bases between. CDR3 sequence reads: CASKPADSTYEQYF. DNA for the CDR3: TGTGCCAGCAAGCCAGCGGACAGTACCTACGAGCAGTACTTC.

By frequency in the sample, this clone is medium-sized. The genes are TRBV4-1 and TRBJ1-2; 8 bases align to TRBD1. Germline assignment: CDR1 MGHRA and CDR2 YSYEKL. The CDR3 has 13 amino acids. J was trimmed by 6 bases and V by 4 bases; bases with no gene match: 4. The CDR3 region has the DNA TGCGCCAGCAGCCTGGACAGGGCTGATGGCTACACCTTC. Translating gives CASSLDRADGYTF.

The chain employs TRBV28 and TRBJ2-5, with TRBD1 identical over 12 bases. There are 18 residues in the CDR3. V trimming: 5 bases; J trimming: 2 bases; junction bases outside the gene matches: 12. CDR1 and CDR2 from the germline V gene are MDHEN and SYDVKM. The CDR3 DNA reads TGTGCCAGCAGTCCCGGGACAGGGGGCTCTACCATTCAAGAGACCCAGTACTTC. This sequence encodes CASSPGTGGSTIQETQYF.

This clone turned up a few times. The chain couples TRBV20-1 to TRBJ1-5; D remains unclear. The V end was cut by 3 bases, the J end by 2 bases, with 5 bases between. The CDR3 covers 12 residues. From germline, CDR1 is DFQATT and CDR2 SNEGSKA (reference sequence). CDR3 DNA sequence: TGCAGTGCTAGTCCGGGCAATCAGCCCCAGCATTTT. Amino acids: CSASPGNQPQHF.

The chain employs TRBV6-4 and TRBJ2-1; unclear D gene. The V and J ends lost 2 bases and 9 bases respectively, with 5 bases between them. Germline CDR1 and CDR2: MRHNA and SNTAGT. The CDR3 has 11 amino acids. In DNA, the CDR3 is TGTGCCAGCAGTGACGGCGGTGAGCAGTTCTTC. This encodes CASSDGGEQFF.

This chain links TRBV24-1 with TRBJ2-1; TRBD1 matches at 9 bases. The germline V gene has CDR1 KGHDR and CDR2 SFDVKD. The CDR3 extends over 16 amino acids. V lost 4 bases and J lost 9; bases outside the gene matches: 12. The CDR3 loop reads CATSDAGTGFFGEQFF. The CDR3 DNA sequence: TGTGCCACCAGTGACGCCGGGACAGGGTTTTTCGGTGAGCAGTTCTTC.